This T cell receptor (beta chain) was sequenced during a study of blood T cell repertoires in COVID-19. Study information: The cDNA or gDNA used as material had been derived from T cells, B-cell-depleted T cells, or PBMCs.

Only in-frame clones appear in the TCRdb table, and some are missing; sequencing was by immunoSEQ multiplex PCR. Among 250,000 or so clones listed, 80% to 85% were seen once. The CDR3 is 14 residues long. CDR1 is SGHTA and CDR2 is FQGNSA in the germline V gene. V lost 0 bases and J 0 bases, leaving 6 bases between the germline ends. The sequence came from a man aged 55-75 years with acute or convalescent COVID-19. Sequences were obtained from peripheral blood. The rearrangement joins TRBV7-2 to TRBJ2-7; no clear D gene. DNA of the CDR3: TGTGCCAGCAGCTTAGCAGATAGCTCCTACGAGCAGTACTTC. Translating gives CASSLADSSYEQYF.